This TCR beta chain emerged from a study of blood T cell repertoires in COVID-19. At the level of the study: Samples came from the United States, Italy and Spain, spanning acute and convalescent COVID-19. Sources were T cells, B-cell-depleted T cells, or PBMCs; the material itself was cDNA or gDNA.

As handled by the study authors: Reference gene primer amplification gave estimated nucleated cell counts. TCRdb's table, derived via immunoSEQ multiplex PCR, lists solely in-frame clones and lacks some. V, J and clone size are those of that table, while D and trimming were read from the DNA. The sample has about 25,000 clones, about 89% seen once. Only one count was recorded for this clone. The receptor was isolated from a man between 65 and 85 years old with active COVID-19. Sequencing input: peripheral blood.

The CDR3 DNA reads as TGTGCCAGCAGTTACGGCGGAGTAGGCCATCGGACCCAGTACTTC. Residues: CASSYGGVGHRTQYF. The V call is TRBV6-2 or TRBV6-3, the J call TRBJ2-5; the D is unclear. Per the germline V gene, CDR1 is MNHEY and CDR2 is SVGEGT. V was pared by 2 bases and J by 7 bases, with 17 bases between. The CDR3 contains 15 residues.